The source of this TCR beta chain is a study of human versus mouse CDR3 diversity and MHC coevolution. Overall study context: The immunoSEQ assay reportedly detects one in 200,000 T cells.

Sequencing was performed with immunoSEQ multiplex PCR; in TCRdb, only in-frame clones are kept and a portion is missing. Here the sample spans more than 55,000 clones, roughly 93% being singletons. About this clone itself: Its specificity is unknown.

Findings and caveats of the study: By iCHAO1, human TCR beta clonotypes numbered about 1.5 million, the most.

Naive CD4 T cells were sorted as CD45RO-negative, CD62L-positive. This CDR3 is 14 amino acids long. The germline gives CDR1 SGHRS, CDR2 YFSETQ. Losses at the gene ends were 3 bases for V and 4 bases for J; bases not matched to a gene: 4. The receptor comes from a person aged 55 to 75 in good health. Sample: naive CD4+ T cells from blood. The subset: CD45RO-negative CD62L-positive naive CD4 T cells. The rearrangement uses TRBV5-1 and TRBJ2-1; 7 bases are shared with TRBD1. CDR3 DNA sequence: TGCGCCAGCAGCTCGGGACAGCCTTACAATGAGCAGTTCTTC. It encodes CASSSGQPYNEQFF.